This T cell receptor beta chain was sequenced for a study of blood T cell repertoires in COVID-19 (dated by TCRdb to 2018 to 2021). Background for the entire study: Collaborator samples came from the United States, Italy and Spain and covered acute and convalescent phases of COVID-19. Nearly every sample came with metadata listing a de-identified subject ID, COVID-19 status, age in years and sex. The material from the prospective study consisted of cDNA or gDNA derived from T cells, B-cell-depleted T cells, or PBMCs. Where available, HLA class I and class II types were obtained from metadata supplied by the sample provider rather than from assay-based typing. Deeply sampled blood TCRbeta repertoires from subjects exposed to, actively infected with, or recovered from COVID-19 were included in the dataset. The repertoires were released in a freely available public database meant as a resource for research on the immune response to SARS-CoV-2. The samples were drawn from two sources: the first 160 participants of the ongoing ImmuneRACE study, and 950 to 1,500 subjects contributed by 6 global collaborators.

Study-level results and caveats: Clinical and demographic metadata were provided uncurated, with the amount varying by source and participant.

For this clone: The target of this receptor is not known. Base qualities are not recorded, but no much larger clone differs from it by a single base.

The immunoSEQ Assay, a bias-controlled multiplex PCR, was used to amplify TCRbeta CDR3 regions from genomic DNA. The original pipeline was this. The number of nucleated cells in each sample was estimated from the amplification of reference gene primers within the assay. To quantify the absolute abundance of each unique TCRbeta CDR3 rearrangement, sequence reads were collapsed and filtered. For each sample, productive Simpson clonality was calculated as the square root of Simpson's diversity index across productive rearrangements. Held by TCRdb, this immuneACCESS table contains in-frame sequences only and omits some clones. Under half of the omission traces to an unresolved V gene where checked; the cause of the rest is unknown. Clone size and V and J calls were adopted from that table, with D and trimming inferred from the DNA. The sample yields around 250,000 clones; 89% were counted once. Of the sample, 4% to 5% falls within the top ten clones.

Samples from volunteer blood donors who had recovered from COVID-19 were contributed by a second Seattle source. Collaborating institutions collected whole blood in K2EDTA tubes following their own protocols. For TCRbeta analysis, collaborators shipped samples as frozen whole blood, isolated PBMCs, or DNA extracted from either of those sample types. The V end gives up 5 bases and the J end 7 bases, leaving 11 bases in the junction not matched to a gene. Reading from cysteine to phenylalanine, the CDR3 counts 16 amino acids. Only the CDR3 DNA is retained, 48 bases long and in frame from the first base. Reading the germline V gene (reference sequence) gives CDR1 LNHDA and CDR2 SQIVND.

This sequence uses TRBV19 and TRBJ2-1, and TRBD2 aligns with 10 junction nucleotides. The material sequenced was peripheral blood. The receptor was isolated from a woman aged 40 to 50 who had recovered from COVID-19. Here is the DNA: TGTGCCAGTAGTTTTACCTGGCTAGCGGGAGCAAATGAGCAGTTCTTC. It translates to CASSFTWLAGANEQFF. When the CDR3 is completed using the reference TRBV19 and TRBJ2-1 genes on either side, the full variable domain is DGGITQSPKYLFRKEGQNVTLSCEQNLNHDAMYWYRQDPGQGLRLIYYSQIVNDFQKGDIAEGYSVSREKKESFPLTVTSAQKNPTAFYLCASSFTWLAGANEQFFGPGTRLTVL.